The clone carrying this TCR beta chain was detected only a few times. Other DNA sequences in this specimen translate into the identical CDR3. V was pared by 3 bases and J by 1 base, with 4 bases between. The CDR3 length is 13 residues. The table came from immunoSEQ multiplex PCR; TCRdb's copy has only in-frame clones and leaves some out. Of some 390,000 clones in the sample, around 91% are singletons; the top ten hold approximately 1.2%. These data come from a study of blood T cell repertoires in COVID-19. J is TRBJ1-5 and V is TRBV12-3 or TRBV12-4; D remains unclear. Specimen: PBMCs or T cells enriched from blood (not recorded which). The receptor was derived from a man aged 25 to 40 who had recovered from COVID-19. The CDR3 protein is CASSLRSNQPQHF. The CDR3 DNA is TGTGCCAGCAGTTTGAGGAGCAATCAGCCCCAGCATTTT.